The 6 T cell receptor beta chains reported below all come from one sample, sequenced in a study of T-cell memory formation after mild COVID-19. TCRdb redid the calling of the 5' RACE reads with MiXCR, one entry per CDR3 protein. Of approximately 480,000 distinct CDR3 sequences listed, roughly 18% are singletons. The sample was PBMCs or a T cell subset sorted from them (not recorded which). The receptors were sampled from an adult woman who had mild COVID-19 (a few samples of this study predate the infection). Cell type and time point are not known.

This clonotype has ten or more counts. J is TRBJ2-5 and V is TRBV9; D gene unclear. V gave up 1 base and J gave up 4 bases, with 11 bases separating them. The CDR3 extends over 14 amino acids. Germline lookup yields CDR1 SGDLS and CDR2 YYNGEE. The CDR3 loop reads CASSVQVESETQYF. Here the CDR3 DNA reads TGTGCCAGCAGCGTACAGGTGGAATCAGAGACCCAGTACTTC.

The chain carries TRBV7-6 and TRBJ1-1; 7 bases agree with TRBD1. The CDR3 spans 17 residues. Losses at the gene ends were 4 bases for V and 7 bases for J; bases not matched to a gene: 18. The germline V gene encodes CDR1 SGHVS and CDR2 FNYEAQ. Here the CDR3 DNA reads TGTGCCAGCAGCTGTGTGTTTTTCGGGACAGCAATTTTTGAAGCTTTCTTT. Its protein is CASSCVFFGTAIFEAFF.

The rearrangement joins TRBV7-3 to TRBJ2-1; 11 nucleotides line up with TRBD2. Germline CDR1 and CDR2: SGHTA and FQGTGA. The CDR3 contains 15 residues. After removal of 5 bases from V and 7 bases from J, the junction contained 7 bases not matched to a gene. This CDR3 reads CASSRTSGGWNEQFF. The DNA for the CDR3 is TGTGCCAGCAGCCGTACTAGCGGGGGTTGGAATGAGCAGTTCTTC.

The V and J genes are TRBV7-3 and TRBJ2-1, with D perhaps TRBD1 or TRBD2 (5 bases each). The CDR3 has 15 amino acids. The V end was cut by 5 bases, the J end by 8 bases, with 19 bases between. CDR1 is SGHTA and CDR2 is FQGTGA in the germline V gene. CDR3 in DNA: TGTGCCAGCAGCCACGGGGCAGGGTTCATGCATGAGCAGTTCTTC. It yields the protein CASSHGAGFMHEQFF.

This clonotype has at least ten counts. V is TRBV9 and J is TRBJ2-5; 7 bases map to TRBD2. The CDR3 totals 15 residues. The trim removed 0 bases at V and 0 bases at J, leaving 2 bases unmatched. The germline V gene encodes CDR1 SGDLS and CDR2 YYNGEE. CDR3 sequence (DNA): TGTGCCAGCAGCGTAGGGGGGGGGTACCAAGAGACCCAGTACTTC. It yields the protein CASSVGGGYQETQYF.

The V and J genes are TRBV7-9 and TRBJ2-3; TRBD2 matches 11 bases. Germline CDR1 is SEHNR and CDR2 is FQNEAQ (reference sequence). The CDR3 totals 16 residues. The junction had 9 bases not matched to a gene; V was cut back by 1 base and J by 9 bases. CDR3 in amino acids: CASSLETSGKGGTQYF. The CDR3 DNA sequence: TGTGCCAGCAGCTTAGAGACTAGCGGGAAAGGGGGGACGCAGTATTTT.